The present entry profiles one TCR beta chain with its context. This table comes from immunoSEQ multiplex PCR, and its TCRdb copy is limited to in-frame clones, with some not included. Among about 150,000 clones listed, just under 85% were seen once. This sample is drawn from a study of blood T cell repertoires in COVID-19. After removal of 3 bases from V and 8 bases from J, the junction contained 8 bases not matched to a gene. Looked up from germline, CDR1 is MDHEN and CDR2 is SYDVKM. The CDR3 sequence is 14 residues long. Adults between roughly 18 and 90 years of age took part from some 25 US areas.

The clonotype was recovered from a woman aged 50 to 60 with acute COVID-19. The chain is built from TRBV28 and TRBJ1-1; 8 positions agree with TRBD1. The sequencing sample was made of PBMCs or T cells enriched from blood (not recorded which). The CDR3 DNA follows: TGTGCCAGCAGTTTGGGGACAGGTGGGGGGGAAGCTTTCTTT. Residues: CASSLGTGGGEAFF.